The TCR beta chain under discussion was sequenced for a study of cytomegalovirus exposure and HLA in healthy donors. On this clone: Its antigen is not known.

Researchers ran the PCR with 60 Vbeta and 13 Jbeta primers. Clones were read by immunoSEQ multiplex PCR, and TCRdb kept only the in-frame ones, dropping some. The table lists about 160,000 clones, roughly 81% of them singletons, with about 2.1% in the top ten. With 3 bases removed from V and 11 bases from J, the gap between germline ends came to 13 bases. The length of the CDR3 is 11 residues. Per germline, CDR1 GTSNPN and CDR2 SVGIG (reference sequence). Broader study findings: Another analysis was done later, and it associated 16,951 TCR beta sequences with HLA alleles at 0.05 false discovery rate. Sequencing likely generated an artifact that appeared as a cluster of highly shared sequence variants.

Sequenced sample: PBMCs. The receptor was derived from a man between 18 and 29 years old in good health and CMV-seropositive. The V gene is TRBV30, the J gene TRBJ1-1; the D gene is possibly TRBD1 (5 bases). For the CDR3, the DNA is TGTGCCTGGAGGGGGAGTGGGGGGGCTTTCTTT. The encoded protein is CAWRGSGGAFF.